These 21 T cell receptor beta chains originate from one sample sequenced in a study of blood T cell repertoires in COVID-19. Produced via immunoSEQ multiplex PCR; TCRdb's table is partial and in-frame only. The sample consists of some 45,000 clones, roughly 84% of them appearing once. The sample was peripheral blood. The source of these receptors is a woman older than 75 with acute or convalescent COVID-19.

The V and J genes are TRBV29-1 and TRBJ2-5; TRBD2 matches at 10 bases. The CDR3 covers 14 residues. Germline lookup yields CDR1 SQVTM and CDR2 ANQGSEA. The trim removed 5 bases at V and 1 base at J, leaving 4 bases unmatched. The CDR3 DNA is TGCAGCGTTCGAGCGGGAGGGGTCCAAGAGACCCAGTACTTC. Amino acids: CSVRAGGVQETQYF.

V is TRBV24-1 and J is TRBJ1-2, with D hard to call. The V end was cut by 7 bases, the J end by 3 bases, with 23 bases between. Germline loops: CDR1 KGHDR, CDR2 SFDVKD. The CDR3 extends over 17 amino acids. This CDR3 reads CATSSSLEEGFHYGYTF. CDR3 DNA: TGTGCCACCAGCAGTTCCCTTGAGGAAGGATTTCACTATGGCTACACCTTC.

V usage is TRBV10-3 and J usage is TRBJ1-5; D not certain. Germline CDR1 and CDR2: ENHRY and SYGVKD. The CDR3 extends over 13 amino acids. Trimming took off 8 bases at V and 1 base at J, with 9 bases between the two ends. The CDR3 reads CAISRESNQPQHF. Here the CDR3 DNA reads TGTGCCATCTCCCGGGAGAGCAATCAGCCCCAGCATTTT.

The rearrangement uses TRBV15 and TRBJ2-1; maybe TRBD1 (7 bases). Trimming removed 3 bases from V and 7 bases from J, with 16 bases in between. The V gene's germline CDR1 is LNHNV and CDR2 YYDKDF (reference sequence). The CDR3 is made up of 15 amino acids. CDR3 loop: CATSSRGDSLNEQFF. The DNA for the CDR3 is TGTGCCACCAGCAGTCGCGGGGACAGTTTAAATGAGCAGTTCTTC.

The CDR3 sequence is CASSGQGWNTGELFF. For the CDR3, the DNA is TGTGCCAGCAGTGGACAGGGATGGAACACCGGGGAGCTGTTTTTT. V is TRBV27 and J is TRBJ2-2; 8 bases line up with TRBD1. Trimming took 5 bases from V and 1 from J; bases not matched to a gene: 3. CDR3 length equals 15 residues. Per the germline V gene, CDR1 is MNHEY and CDR2 is SMNVEV (reference sequence).

The V and J genes are TRBV15 and TRBJ2-1; tentative D call: TRBD2 (5 bases). The CDR3 spans 15 residues. V lost 0 bases and J 5 bases, leaving 11 bases between the germline ends. In germline, CDR1 is LNHNV, CDR2 YYDKDF (reference sequence). CDR3 coding DNA: TGTGCCACCAGCAGAGACCGGGGTCGAAACAATGAGCAGTTCTTC. Translated: CATSRDRGRNNEQFF.

This clone was seen only a few times. The gene calls are TRBV6-5 and TRBJ1-5, with 8 bases aligning to TRBD1. The V and J ends lost 5 bases and 4 bases, in that order; junction bases with no gene match: 1. CDR1 and CDR2 from the germline V gene are MNHEY and SVGAGI. This CDR3 has 13 residues. CDR3 loop: CASSRQGNQPQHF. In DNA, the CDR3 is TGTGCCAGCAGTCGACAGGGGAATCAGCCCCAGCATTTT.

The chain has TRBV5-6 and TRBJ2-7; TRBD2 is a possible D gene (6 bases). The CDR3 runs to 13 residues. The V gene's germline CDR1 is SGHDT and CDR2 YYEEEE. Trimming removed 3 bases at V and 2 bases at J, with 9 bases between. The CDR3 loop is CASSSGTPYEQYF. DNA of the CDR3: TGTGCCAGCAGCTCCGGGACTCCCTACGAGCAGTACTTC.

Points on this clone: The sample has other DNA sequences that encode this CDR3 too. The rearrangement uses TRBV6-5 and TRBJ2-7; no reliable D call. Trimming cost V 6 bases and J 0 bases, with 12 bases left between them. Looked up from germline, CDR1 is MNHEY and CDR2 is SVGAGI. CDR3 size: 14 residues. CDR3: CASRELASSYEQYF. DNA of the CDR3: TGTGCCAGCAGAGAGCTCGCGAGCTCCTACGAGCAGTACTTC.

The V call is TRBV28, the J call TRBJ2-7; 10 bases are a match to TRBD2. J gave up 3 bases and V 5 bases, and 4 bases lay outside the gene matches. CDR1 MDHEN and CDR2 SYDVKM come from the germline V gene. CDR3 length equals 14 residues. The DNA for the CDR3 is TGTGCCAGCAGTCTAGCGGGAGTGAGCTACGAGCAGTACTTC. Translated: CASSLAGVSYEQYF.

This rearrangement joins TRBV2 to TRBJ2-7; no clear D. There are 12 residues in the CDR3. Germline CDR1 is SNHLY and CDR2 is FYNNEI. V dropped 6 bases and J dropped 2 bases, with 8 bases sitting between them. The CDR3 reads CASSRLTYEQYF. The CDR3 region has the DNA TGTGCCAGCAGCAGACTTACCTACGAGCAGTACTTC.

The chain couples TRBV2 to TRBJ2-5; 10 positions match TRBD2. This CDR3 has 14 amino acids. The germline gives CDR1 SNHLY, CDR2 FYNNEI. The J segment lost 4 bases and the V segment lost 4 bases, leaving 3 bases of the junction unmatched. CDR3 DNA: TGTGCCAGCAGTGCCAGCGGGAGGGTAGAGACCCAGTACTTC. Translated, it gives CASSASGRVETQYF.

The V call is TRBV18, the J call TRBJ2-5; D is undetermined. CDR1 is KGHSH and CDR2 is LQKENI in the germline V gene. V was shortened by 2 bases and J by 5 bases, with 6 bases between the two germline ends. The CDR3 is 12 residues long. As DNA, the CDR3 is TGTGCCAGCTCACCAGGCAGGGAGACCCAGTACTTC. It is translated as CASSPGRETQYF.

This sequence joins TRBV5-5 and TRBJ1-5; D gene ambiguous. This CDR3 region has 14 residues. The germline V gene has CDR1 SGHKS and CDR2 YYEKEE (reference sequence). V lost 3 bases and J 2 bases, leaving 9 bases between the germline ends. The CDR3 is CASSWAAGNQPQHF. The CDR3 region has the DNA TGTGCCAGCAGCTGGGCAGCCGGCAATCAGCCCCAGCATTTT.

This clone was picked up a small number of times. The chain is built from TRBV12-3 or TRBV12-4 and TRBJ1-5; unclear D gene. There are 13 residues in the CDR3. The ends were cut back, 5 bases at V and 4 bases at J, with 9 bases in the middle. CDR3 coding DNA: TGTGCCAGCAGTCAATACAGAAATCAGCCCCAGCATTTT. This sequence encodes CASSQYRNQPQHF.

A single count supports this clone. CDR3 sequence (DNA): TGTGCCTCTAGGGGGGGGGCCCTCAATGAGCAGTTCTTC. Translated: CASRGGALNEQFF. The chain is built from TRBV30 and TRBJ2-1, with TRBD2 as a possible D gene (7 bases). V dropped 7 bases and J dropped 6 bases, with 16 bases sitting between them. The CDR3 has 13 amino acids. CDR1 and CDR2 (germline): GTSNPN, SVGIG (reference sequence).

This clone was counted between two and nine times. The chain couples TRBV7-9 to TRBJ2-2; 7 bases are a match to TRBD1. CDR3 length: 15 amino acids. Per the germline V gene, CDR1 is SEHNR and CDR2 is FQNEAQ (reference sequence). J was trimmed by 4 bases and V by 5 bases; bases with no gene match: 7. CDR3 DNA sequence: TGTGCCAGCAGCCCCGACAGGGAGATCACCGGGGAGCTGTTTTTT. Translated: CASSPDREITGELFF.

This chain connects TRBV19 to TRBJ1-2; D is unresolved. This CDR3 spans 13 amino acids. Germline CDR1 is LNHDA and CDR2 is SQIVND (reference sequence). Trimming stripped 11 bases from V and 3 bases from J, with 16 bases between. The CDR3, as DNA: TGTGCCTTGTCCGAGCGTCCCGACTATGGCTACACCTTC. This codes for CALSERPDYGYTF.

The chain carries TRBV3-1 (or the pseudogene TRBV3-2) and TRBJ2-2; 11 positions agree with TRBD2. The CDR3 spans 18 residues. Trimming removed 1 base from V and 2 bases from J; junction bases left unmatched: 6. CDR1 LGHDT and CDR2 YNNKEL come from the germline V gene (reference sequence). CDR3 residues: CASSQGPSGRRNTGELFF. CDR3 in DNA: TGTGCCAGCAGCCAAGGTCCTAGCGGGAGGCGCAACACCGGGGAGCTGTTTTTT.

The chain carries TRBV19 and TRBJ1-4; TRBD1 matches 9 bases. There are 15 residues in the CDR3. Germline assignment: CDR1 LNHDA and CDR2 SQIVND (reference sequence). Trimming removed 3 bases from V and 11 bases from J; junction bases left unmatched: 10. The CDR3, as DNA: TGTGCCAGTAGTATGGTTGGACAGGGGATCGGGAAACTGTTTTTT. This sequence encodes CASSMVGQGIGKLFF.

This chain links TRBV9 with TRBJ2-5, with D tentatively TRBD2 (6 bases). V was pared by 4 bases and J by 3 bases, with 13 bases between. Germline CDR1 and CDR2: SGDLS and YYNGEE. The CDR3 runs to 14 residues. Here the CDR3 reads CASSPTRGKETQYF. In DNA, the CDR3 is TGTGCCAGCAGCCCTACTCGGGGGAAAGAGACCCAGTACTTC. The variable domain in full, with the rest retrieved from reference TRBV9 and TRBJ2-5, is DSGVTQTPKHLITATGQRVTLRCSPRSGDLSVYWYQQSLDQGLQFLIQYYNGEERAKGNILERFSAQQFPDLHSELNLSSLELGDSALYFCASSPTRGKETQYFGPGTRLLVL.